Following are 23 T cell receptor beta chains from one sample sequenced in a study of blood T cell repertoires in COVID-19. The repertoire was sequenced with immunoSEQ multiplex PCR; TCRdb's copy has only in-frame clones and lacks some. The sample yields roughly 190,000 clones, more than 75% seen once. The sample consisted of peripheral blood. Receptor source: a man in his forties with active or convalescent COVID-19.

The CDR3 nucleotides are TGTGCCAGCAGCCTGCCACCTGCGGGACCCTTAGGCTACGAGCAGTACTTC. Translated, it gives CASSLPPAGPLGYEQYF. V gene TRBV5-5 combines with J gene TRBJ2-7, with a possible D match to TRBD2 (6 bases). Germline loops: CDR1 SGHKS, CDR2 YYEKEE (reference sequence). Trimming stripped 4 bases from V and 3 bases from J, with 23 bases between. The CDR3 covers 17 residues.

In this sample, this clone turned up a few times. The gene calls are TRBV6-1 and TRBJ1-2; TRBD1 aligns across 8 bases. CDR3 length: 15 amino acids. Germline V gives CDR1 MNHNS, CDR2 SASEGT. V lost 2 bases to trimming and J lost 4 bases; unmatched junction nucleotides: 6. The CDR3 sequence: CASSESRTGPYGYTF. The CDR3 DNA reads as TGTGCCAGCAGTGAATCGCGGACAGGGCCCTATGGCTACACCTTC.

V and J are TRBV6-6 and TRBJ1-5; TRBD1 aligns across 9 bases. V was pared by 3 bases and J by 0 bases, with 3 bases of the junction left unmatched. CDR1 is MNHNY, CDR2 SVGAGI, per germline (reference sequence). CDR3 length: 16 amino acids. The CDR3 DNA sequence: TGTGCCAGCAGTTATCGGACAGGGGATAGCAATCAGCCCCAGCATTTT. This codes for CASSYRTGDSNQPQHF.

The chain combines TRBV7-2 with TRBJ2-7; TRBD2 matches at 11 bases. The CDR3 runs to 15 residues. Germline V gives CDR1 SGHTA, CDR2 FQGNSA. Trimming removed 3 bases from V and 3 bases from J; junction bases left unmatched: 4. CDR3 coding DNA: TGTGCCAGCAGCTTGGATACTAGCGGGAGCTACGAGCAGTACTTC. Translating it yields CASSLDTSGSYEQYF.

The genes are TRBV18 and TRBJ1-1; 11 positions match TRBD1. The CDR3 contains 15 residues. Trimming at V came to 5 bases and at J to 4 bases, leaving 6 bases not matched to a gene. CDR1 is KGHSH and CDR2 is LQKENI in the germline V gene. The CDR3: CASSERGQGATEAFF. The CDR3 nucleotides are TGTGCCAGCTCAGAACGCGGACAGGGGGCCACTGAAGCTTTCTTT.

The chain has TRBV5-1 and TRBJ1-1; D may be TRBD1 (5 bases). The CDR3 runs 14 residues. Looked up from germline, CDR1 is SGHRS and CDR2 is YFSETQ. V shed 2 bases and J shed 4 bases, with 12 bases lying between them. The CDR3 loop reads CASSFGAQGTEAFF. CDR3 bases: TGCGCCAGCAGCTTTGGAGCCCAGGGCACTGAAGCTTTCTTT.

The genes are TRBV3-1 (or the pseudogene TRBV3-2) and TRBJ1-2, with 9 bases aligning to TRBD1. The CDR3 is 15 residues long. Germline V gives CDR1 LGHDT, CDR2 YNNKEL (reference sequence). V shed 0 bases and J 7 bases; nucleotides not matched to a gene: 6. CDR3 residues: CASSQDLGQGSGYTF. In nucleotides, the CDR3 is TGTGCCAGCAGCCAAGATCTAGGACAGGGGAGTGGCTACACCTTC.

This clone has a handful of counts. V gene TRBV27 combines with J gene TRBJ2-1, with 12 positions matching TRBD2. Germline CDR1 and CDR2: MNHEY and SMNVEV (reference sequence). Trimming took 4 bases from V and 7 from J; bases not matched to a gene: 8. The CDR3 is 16 residues long. Here the CDR3 reads CASSSELAGGNNEQFF. The CDR3 DNA sequence: TGTGCCAGCAGTTCCGAACTAGCGGGAGGTAATAATGAGCAGTTCTTC.

The chain joins TRBV13 to TRBJ1-1; the D gene is possibly TRBD1 (5 bases). CDR3 length: 15 residues. V dropped 1 base and J dropped 0 bases, with 9 bases sitting between them. Germline CDR1 and CDR2: PRHDT and FYEKMQ (reference sequence). CDR3 nucleotides: TGTGCCAGCAGCTTAGTTGACAGATTGAACACTGAAGCTTTCTTT. Protein sequence: CASSLVDRLNTEAFF.

The chain has TRBV2 and TRBJ2-7, with a weak D call TRBD2 (5 bases). From germline, CDR1 is SNHLY and CDR2 FYNNEI. This CDR3 region has 12 residues. V gave up 4 bases and J gave up 3 bases, with 7 bases separating them. The CDR3, as DNA: TGTGCCAGCAGTGGAACTAGCTACGAGCAGTACTTC. This gives the protein CASSGTSYEQYF.

The genes are TRBV2 and TRBJ2-5; 8 nucleotides agree with TRBD1. V shed 8 bases, J shed 6 bases, and the junction held 17 bases outside the gene matches. Germline lookup yields CDR1 SNHLY and CDR2 FYNNEI. The CDR3 covers 16 residues. The CDR3 is CASSRWGTGVDQTQYF. The CDR3 DNA sequence: TGTGCCAGCTCTCGCTGGGGGACAGGAGTAGATCAGACCCAGTACTTC.

CDR3 bases: TGTGCCAGCAGCCCCGCAGGGGGGAACACTGAAGCTTTCTTT. This encodes CASSPAGGNTEAFF. The chain couples TRBV7-3 to TRBJ1-1; 7 bases align to TRBD1. Germline V gene data show CDR1 as SGHTA and CDR2 as FQGTGA. J lost 1 base, V lost 5 bases, and 4 bases had no gene match. CDR3 length: 14 amino acids. Supplemented by reference TRBV7-3 and TRBJ1-1, the full variable domain reads GAGVSQTPSNKVTEKGKYVELRCDPISGHTALYWYRQSLGQGPEFLIYFQGTGAADDSGLPNDRFFAVRPEGSVSTLKIQRTERGDSAVYLCASSPAGGNTEAFFGQGTRLTVV.

The V gene is TRBV7-2, the J gene TRBJ1-3, with 7 bases that match TRBD1. The V and J ends lost 5 bases and 0 bases, in that order; junction bases with no gene match: 7. This CDR3 contains 16 residues. Germline assignment: CDR1 SGHTA and CDR2 FQGNSA. The CDR3, as DNA: TGTGCCAGCAGCGAATCAGGGGGTTACTCTGGAAACACCATATATTTT. Translation gives CASSESGGYSGNTIYF.

This clone was detected a few times. V gene TRBV7-3 combines with J gene TRBJ1-2, with unresolved D. Germline V gene data show CDR1 as SGHTA and CDR2 as FQGTGA. The CDR3 extends over 16 amino acids. V was cut by 6 bases and J by 3 bases, with 20 bases left in between. The CDR3 coding sequence is TGTGCCAGCAGACAAGACCGGGATCAGGTTCACTATGGCTACACCTTC. Its translation: CASRQDRDQVHYGYTF.

The rearrangement joins TRBV5-1 to TRBJ2-3; 9 bases line up with TRBD2. V lost 0 bases and J lost 4; bases outside the gene matches: 6. CDR1 is SGHRS, CDR2 YFSETQ, per germline. This CDR3 spans 16 amino acids. In DNA, the CDR3 is TGCGCCAGCAGCTTGGCCTTGCGCGGGAGGGCAGATACGCAGTATTTT. This gives the protein CASSLALRGRADTQYF.

This sequence joins TRBV6-2 or TRBV6-3 and TRBJ2-1; 9 bases match TRBD2. J lost 1 base, V lost 5 bases, and 3 bases had no gene match. The CDR3 contains 15 residues. Germline CDR1 is MNHEY and CDR2 is SVGEGT. CDR3 DNA: TGTGCCAGCAGTGACCTAGCGGGATCCTACAATGAGCAGTTCTTC. It specifies CASSDLAGSYNEQFF.

Only a few counts were recorded for this clone. V gene TRBV6-2 or TRBV6-3 combines with J gene TRBJ2-3, with a weak D call TRBD2 (6 bases). The length of the CDR3 is 15 residues. The V and J ends lost 0 bases and 3 bases respectively, with 10 bases between them. Germline V gene sequence: CDR1 MNHEY, CDR2 SVGEGT. CDR3: CASSYSGGATDTQYF. The CDR3 DNA reads TGTGCCAGCAGTTACTCGGGGGGTGCGACAGATACGCAGTATTTT.

The chain carries TRBV2 and TRBJ1-5, with D unclear. The CDR3 is made up of 14 amino acids. V shed 1 base and J shed 4 bases, with 8 bases lying between them. Germline CDR1 and CDR2: SNHLY and FYNNEI. The CDR3 spells CASSEGRLNQPQHF. The DNA for the CDR3 is TGTGCCAGCAGTGAAGGGCGGTTAAATCAGCCCCAGCATTTT. The variable domain in full, completed from reference TRBV2 and TRBJ1-5, reads EPEVTQTPSHQVTQMGQEVILRCVPISNHLYFYWYRQILGQKVEFLVSFYNNEISEKSEIFDDQFSVERPDGSNFTLKIRSTKLEDSAMYFCASSEGRLNQPQHFGDGTRLSIL.

This clone has a single count. This chain uses TRBV7-3 with TRBJ2-5, with TRBD2 as a possible D gene (7 bases). This CDR3 has 14 residues. Trimming stripped 2 bases from V and 4 bases from J, with 11 bases between. CDR1 and CDR2 (germline): SGHTA, FQGTGA. CDR3 DNA sequence: TGTGCCAGCAGCTTACGGGGAGGGGGAGAGACCCAGTACTTC. Residues: CASSLRGGGETQYF.

The chain joins TRBV5-6 to TRBJ2-2; tentative D call: TRBD1 (6 bases). Germline loops: CDR1 SGHDT, CDR2 YYEEEE. With 4 bases removed from V and 5 bases from J, the gap between germline ends came to 15 bases. The CDR3 consists of 15 residues. The CDR3 nucleotides are TGTGCCAGCAGCGCCTCCGGGACACTGACCGGGGAGCTGTTTTTT. Translated, it gives CASSASGTLTGELFF.

The rearrangement uses TRBV7-3 and TRBJ2-7, with TRBD1 identical over 9 bases. This CDR3 is built from 15 residues. With V trimmed by 3 bases and J by 2 bases, 5 bases remained unmatched. Looked up from germline, CDR1 is SGHTA and CDR2 is FQGTGA. CDR3: CASSFTGGMAYEQYF. CDR3 DNA: TGTGCCAGCAGCTTCACAGGGGGCATGGCCTACGAGCAGTACTTC.

V gene TRBV3-1 (or the pseudogene TRBV3-2) combines with J gene TRBJ2-7; D not resolved. V was shortened by 4 bases and J by 2 bases, with 9 bases between the two germline ends. Germline CDR1 is LGHDT and CDR2 is YNNKEL (reference sequence). The CDR3 covers 13 residues. CDR3: CASSLAEPYEQYF. The CDR3 DNA sequence: TGTGCCAGCAGCCTGGCGGAACCCTACGAGCAGTACTTC.

About this clone itself: Other DNA sequences in this sample translate to the same CDR3. The chain links TRBV4-1 to TRBJ1-3, with 7 nucleotides matching TRBD1. V was clipped by 1 base and J by 2 bases; unmatched bases: 2. The CDR3 sequence is 15 residues long. The V gene's germline CDR1 is MGHRA and CDR2 YSYEKL. The CDR3 nucleotides read TGCGCCAGCAGCCAAGGGCAGGGGGCTGGAAACACCATATATTTT. This encodes CASSQGQGAGNTIYF.